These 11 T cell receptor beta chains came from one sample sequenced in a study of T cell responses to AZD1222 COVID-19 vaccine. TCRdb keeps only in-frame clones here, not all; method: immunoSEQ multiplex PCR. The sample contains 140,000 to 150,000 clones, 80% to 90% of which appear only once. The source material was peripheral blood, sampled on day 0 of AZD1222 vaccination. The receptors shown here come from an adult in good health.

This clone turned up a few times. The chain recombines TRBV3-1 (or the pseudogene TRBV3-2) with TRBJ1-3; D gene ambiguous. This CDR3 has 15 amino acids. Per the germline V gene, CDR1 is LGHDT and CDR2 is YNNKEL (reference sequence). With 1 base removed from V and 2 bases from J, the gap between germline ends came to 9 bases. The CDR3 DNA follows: TGTGCCAGCAGCCAAGGAAGCAAACCTGGAAACACCATATATTTT. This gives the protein CASSQGSKPGNTIYF.

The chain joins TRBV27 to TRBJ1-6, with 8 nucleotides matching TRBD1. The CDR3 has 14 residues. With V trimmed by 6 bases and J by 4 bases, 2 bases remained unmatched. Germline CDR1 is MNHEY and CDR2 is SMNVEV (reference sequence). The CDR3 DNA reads TGTGCCAGCAGCGGGACAGGTTATAATTCACCCCTCCACTTT. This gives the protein CASSGTGYNSPLHF.

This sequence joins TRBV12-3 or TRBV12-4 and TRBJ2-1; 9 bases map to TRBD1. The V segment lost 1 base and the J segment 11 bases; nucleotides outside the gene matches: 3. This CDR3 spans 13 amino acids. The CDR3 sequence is CASSLEDRGQQFF. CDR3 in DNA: TGTGCCAGCAGTTTAGAGGACAGGGGTCAGCAGTTCTTC.

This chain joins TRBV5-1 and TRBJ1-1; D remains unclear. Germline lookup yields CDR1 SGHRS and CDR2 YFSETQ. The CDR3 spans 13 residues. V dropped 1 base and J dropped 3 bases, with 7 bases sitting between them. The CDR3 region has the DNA TGCGCCAGCAGCTTGCTCTCAGACACTGAAGCTTTCTTT. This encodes CASSLLSDTEAFF.

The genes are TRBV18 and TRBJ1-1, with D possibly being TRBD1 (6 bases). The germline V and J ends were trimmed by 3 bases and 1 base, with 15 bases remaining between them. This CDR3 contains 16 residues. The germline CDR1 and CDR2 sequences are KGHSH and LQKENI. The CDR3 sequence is CASSPQSMTGNTEAFF. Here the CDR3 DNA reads TGTGCCAGCTCACCTCAGAGTATGACAGGGAACACTGAAGCTTTCTTT.

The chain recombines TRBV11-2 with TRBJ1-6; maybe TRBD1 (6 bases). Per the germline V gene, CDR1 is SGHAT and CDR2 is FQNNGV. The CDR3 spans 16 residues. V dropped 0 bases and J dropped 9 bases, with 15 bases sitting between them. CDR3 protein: CASSLEGGISPSPLHF. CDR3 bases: TGTGCCAGCAGCTTAGAGGGGGGCATCTCGCCTTCACCCCTCCACTTT.

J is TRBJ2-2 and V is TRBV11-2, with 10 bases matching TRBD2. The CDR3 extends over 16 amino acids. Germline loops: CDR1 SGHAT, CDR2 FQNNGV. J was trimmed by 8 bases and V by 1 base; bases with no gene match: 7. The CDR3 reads CASSLGASGRQGELFF. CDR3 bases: TGTGCCAGCAGCTTAGGGGCTAGCGGGAGACAGGGGGAGCTGTTTTTT.

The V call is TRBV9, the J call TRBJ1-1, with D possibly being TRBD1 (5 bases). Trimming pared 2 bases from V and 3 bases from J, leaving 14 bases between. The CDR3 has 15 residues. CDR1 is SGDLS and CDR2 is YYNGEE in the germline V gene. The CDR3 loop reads CASSVEGRGDTEAFF. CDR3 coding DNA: TGTGCCAGCAGCGTCGAGGGGCGAGGGGACACTGAAGCTTTCTTT. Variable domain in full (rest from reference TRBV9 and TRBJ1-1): DSGVTQTPKHLITATGQRVTLRCSPRSGDLSVYWYQQSLDQGLQFLIQYYNGEERAKGNILERFSAQQFPDLHSELNLSSLELGDSALYFCASSVEGRGDTEAFFGQGTRLTVV.

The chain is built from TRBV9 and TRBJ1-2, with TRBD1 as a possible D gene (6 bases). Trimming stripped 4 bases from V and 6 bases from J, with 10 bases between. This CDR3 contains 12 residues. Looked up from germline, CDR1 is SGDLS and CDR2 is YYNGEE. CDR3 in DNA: TGTGCCAGCAGCTCTCACAGGGATGGCTACACCTTC. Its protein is CASSSHRDGYTF.

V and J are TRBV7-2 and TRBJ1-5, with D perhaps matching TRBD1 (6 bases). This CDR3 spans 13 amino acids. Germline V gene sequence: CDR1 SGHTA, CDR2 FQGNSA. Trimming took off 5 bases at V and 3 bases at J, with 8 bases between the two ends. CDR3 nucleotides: TGTGCCAGCAGCCGGGGGCCCAATCAGCCCCAGCATTTT. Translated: CASSRGPNQPQHF.

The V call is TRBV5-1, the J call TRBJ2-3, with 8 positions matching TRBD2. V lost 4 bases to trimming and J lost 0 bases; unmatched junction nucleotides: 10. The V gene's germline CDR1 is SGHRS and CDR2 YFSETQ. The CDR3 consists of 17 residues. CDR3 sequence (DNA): TGCGCCAGCAGCCCTATTAGGACTAGCCCCAGCACAGATACGCAGTATTTT. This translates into CASSPIRTSPSTDTQYF.